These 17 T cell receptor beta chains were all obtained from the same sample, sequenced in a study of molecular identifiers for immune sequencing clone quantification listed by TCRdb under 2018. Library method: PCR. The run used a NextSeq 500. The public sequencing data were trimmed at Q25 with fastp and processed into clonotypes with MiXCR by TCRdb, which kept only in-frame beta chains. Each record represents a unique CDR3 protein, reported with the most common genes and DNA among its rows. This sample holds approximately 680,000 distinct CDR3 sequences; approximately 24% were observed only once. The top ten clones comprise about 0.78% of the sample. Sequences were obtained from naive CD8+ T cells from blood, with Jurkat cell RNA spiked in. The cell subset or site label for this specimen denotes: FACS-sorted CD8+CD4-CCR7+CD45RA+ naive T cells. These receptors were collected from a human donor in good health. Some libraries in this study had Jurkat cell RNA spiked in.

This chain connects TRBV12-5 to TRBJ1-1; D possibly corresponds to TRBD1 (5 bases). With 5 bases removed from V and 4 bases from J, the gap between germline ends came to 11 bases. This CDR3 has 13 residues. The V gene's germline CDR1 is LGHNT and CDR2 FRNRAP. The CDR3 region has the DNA TGTGCTAGTGGTGGGGACCGGACCACTGAAGCTTTCTTT. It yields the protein CASGGDRTTEAFF.

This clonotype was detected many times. In DNA, the CDR3 is TGTGCCATCGGGACAGGGGGCTACGAGCAGTACTTC. It specifies CAIGTGGYEQYF. The V call is TRBV10-3, the J call TRBJ2-7, with 11 nucleotides matching TRBD1. V was clipped by 8 bases and J by 3 bases; unmatched bases: 0. CDR1 ENHRY and CDR2 SYGVKD come from the germline V gene. The CDR3 contains 12 residues.

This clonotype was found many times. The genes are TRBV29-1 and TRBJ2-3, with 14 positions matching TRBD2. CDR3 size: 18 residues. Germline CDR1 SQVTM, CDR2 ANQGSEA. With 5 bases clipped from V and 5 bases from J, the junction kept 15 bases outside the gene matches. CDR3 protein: CSVTRARAGLAGGDTQYF. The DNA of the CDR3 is TGCAGCGTTACCCGAGCCCGTGCTGGACTAGCGGGAGGAGATACGCAGTATTTT.

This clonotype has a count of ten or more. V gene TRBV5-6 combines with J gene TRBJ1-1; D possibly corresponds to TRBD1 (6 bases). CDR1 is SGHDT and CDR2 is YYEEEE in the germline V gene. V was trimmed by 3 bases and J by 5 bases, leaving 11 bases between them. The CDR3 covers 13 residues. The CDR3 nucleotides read TGTGCCAGCAGCTCACAGGGTTTAACTGAAGCTTTCTTT. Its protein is CASSSQGLTEAFF. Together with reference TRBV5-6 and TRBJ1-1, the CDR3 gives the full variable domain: DAGVTQSPTHLIKTRGQQVTLRCSPKSGHDTVSWYQQALGQGPQFIFQYYEEEERQRGNFPDRFSGHQFPNYSSELNVNALLLGDSALYLCASSSQGLTEAFFGQGTRLTVV.

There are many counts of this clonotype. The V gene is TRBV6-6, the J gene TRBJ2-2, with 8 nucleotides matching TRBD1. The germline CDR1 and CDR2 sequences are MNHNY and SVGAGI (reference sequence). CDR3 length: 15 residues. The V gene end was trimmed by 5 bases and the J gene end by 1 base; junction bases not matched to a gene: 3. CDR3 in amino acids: CASSIGQGNTGELFF. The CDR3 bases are TGTGCCAGCAGTATCGGACAGGGGAACACCGGGGAGCTGTTTTTT.

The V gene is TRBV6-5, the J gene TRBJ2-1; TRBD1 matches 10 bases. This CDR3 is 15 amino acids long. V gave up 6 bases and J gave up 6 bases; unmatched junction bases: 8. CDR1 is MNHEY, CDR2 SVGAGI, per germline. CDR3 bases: TGTGCCAGCAGCTTCGGGACAGGGGTTTCCAATGAGCAGTTCTTC. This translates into CASSFGTGVSNEQFF.

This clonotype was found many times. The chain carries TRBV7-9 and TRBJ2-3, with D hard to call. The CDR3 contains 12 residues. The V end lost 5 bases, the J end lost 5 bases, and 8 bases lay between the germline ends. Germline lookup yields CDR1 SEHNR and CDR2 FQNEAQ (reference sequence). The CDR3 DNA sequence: TGTGCCAGCAGCCCCGACATAGATACGCAGTATTTT. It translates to CASSPDIDTQYF.

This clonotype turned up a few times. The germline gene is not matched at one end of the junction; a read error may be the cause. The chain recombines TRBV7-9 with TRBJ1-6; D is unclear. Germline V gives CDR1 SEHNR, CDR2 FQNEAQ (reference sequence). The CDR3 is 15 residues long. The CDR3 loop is CASSLVAGLESRLHF. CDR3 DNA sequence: TGTGCCAGCAGCTTAGTGGCAGGTCTCGAGTCACGCCTCCACTTT.

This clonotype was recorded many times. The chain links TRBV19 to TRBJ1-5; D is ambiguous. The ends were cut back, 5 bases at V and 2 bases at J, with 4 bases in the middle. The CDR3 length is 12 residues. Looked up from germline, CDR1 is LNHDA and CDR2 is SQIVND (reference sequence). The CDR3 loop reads CASSWGNQPQHF. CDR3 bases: TGTGCCAGTAGTTGGGGCAATCAGCCCCAGCATTTT.

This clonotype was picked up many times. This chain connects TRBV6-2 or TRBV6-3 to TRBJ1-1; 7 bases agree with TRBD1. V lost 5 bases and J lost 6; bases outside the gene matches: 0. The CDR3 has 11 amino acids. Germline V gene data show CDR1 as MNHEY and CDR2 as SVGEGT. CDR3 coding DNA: TGTGCCAGCAGTACAGGGGCTGAAGCTTTCTTT. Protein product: CASSTGAEAFF.

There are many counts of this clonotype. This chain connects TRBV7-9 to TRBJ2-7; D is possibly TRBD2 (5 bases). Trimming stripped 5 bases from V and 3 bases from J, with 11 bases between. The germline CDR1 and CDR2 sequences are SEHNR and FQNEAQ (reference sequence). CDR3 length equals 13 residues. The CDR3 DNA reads TGTGCCAGCAGCCCCAGGACTGACTACGAGCAGTACTTC. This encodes CASSPRTDYEQYF.

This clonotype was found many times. The CDR3 bases are TGTGCCAGCAGCACATCATGGGGTGACTACGAGCAGTACTTC. Translated, it gives CASSTSWGDYEQYF. The chain couples TRBV5-5 to TRBJ2-7, with D unclear. CDR3 length: 14 amino acids. V lost 4 bases and J lost 3, with 14 bases in between. Looked up from germline, CDR1 is SGHKS and CDR2 is YYEKEE (reference sequence).

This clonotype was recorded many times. The CDR3 reads CSGSWDRFTDTQYF. As DNA, the CDR3 is TGCAGTGGGAGTTGGGACCGCTTCACAGATACGCAGTATTTT. The genes are TRBV20-1 and TRBJ2-3; possibly TRBD1 or TRBD2 for D (5 bases each). The CDR3 runs 14 residues. The germline CDR1 and CDR2 sequences are DFQATT and SNEGSKA (reference sequence). V was shortened by 7 bases and J by 2 bases, with 16 bases between the two germline ends.

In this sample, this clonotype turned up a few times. The chain's CDR3 is CASSPKGTGHYEQYF. The CDR3 DNA follows: TGTGCCAGCAGCCCTAAAGGGACAGGACACTACGAGCAGTACTTC. The chain employs TRBV7-9 and TRBJ2-7; 8 nucleotides align to TRBD1. The germline V gene has CDR1 SEHNR and CDR2 FQNEAQ (reference sequence). The CDR3 loop spans 15 amino acids. V lost 5 bases and J lost 3; bases outside the gene matches: 9.

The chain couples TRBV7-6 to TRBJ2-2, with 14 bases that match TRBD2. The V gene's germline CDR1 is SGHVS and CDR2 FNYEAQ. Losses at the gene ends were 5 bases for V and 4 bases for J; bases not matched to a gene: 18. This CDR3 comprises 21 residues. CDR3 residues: CASSEDRTSGGMKGTTGELFF. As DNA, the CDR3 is TGTGCCAGCAGCGAAGACCGGACTAGCGGGGGGATGAAGGGGACCACCGGGGAGCTGTTTTTT.

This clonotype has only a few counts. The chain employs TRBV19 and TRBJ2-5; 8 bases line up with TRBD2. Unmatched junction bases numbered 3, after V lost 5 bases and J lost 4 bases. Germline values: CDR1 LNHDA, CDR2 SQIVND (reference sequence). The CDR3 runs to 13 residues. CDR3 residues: CASSAGGGETQYF. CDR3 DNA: TGTGCCAGTAGTGCCGGGGGGGGAGAGACCCAGTACTTC.

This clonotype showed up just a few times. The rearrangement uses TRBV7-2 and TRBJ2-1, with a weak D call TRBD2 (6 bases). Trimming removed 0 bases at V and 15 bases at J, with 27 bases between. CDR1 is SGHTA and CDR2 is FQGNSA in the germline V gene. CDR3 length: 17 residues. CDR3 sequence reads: CASSLATAVGLSNMWFF. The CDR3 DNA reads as TGTGCCAGCAGCTTAGCAACAGCGGTGGGACTCTCAAATATGTGGTTCTTC.